A single sample gave rise to the 24 T cell receptor beta chains below, sequenced in a study of tumor-infiltrating T cells and Merkel cell polyomavirus. Across the study: The study examined CD8+ T cells specific for the Merkel cell polyomavirus KLL epitope.

Robust Merkel cell polyomavirus Large T antigen positivity by immunohistochemistry was seen in all patients' tumors. Profiling relied on immunoSEQ multiplex PCR, and the TCRdb table lists in-frame clones only, not all of them. The table records around 25,000 clones, around 90% of them present only once. Sequencing used lymph node tissue. The receptors shown here come from a middle-aged man with Merkel cell carcinoma.

The rearrangement links TRBV18 to TRBJ2-7; a weak D match, TRBD1 (6 bases). Trimming stripped 1 base from V and 3 bases from J, with 10 bases between. The CDR3 contains 14 residues. Germline V lookup: CDR1 KGHSH, CDR2 LQKENI. CDR3 sequence (DNA): TGTGCCAGCTCACCACTAAGGACAGACTACGAGCAGTACTTC. It codes for CASSPLRTDYEQYF.

The chain carries TRBV6-1 and TRBJ1-3; D is possibly TRBD1 (5 bases). Deletions cut 10 bases from V and 0 bases from J, with 7 bases between. Per germline, CDR1 MNHNS and CDR2 SASEGT. This CDR3 comprises 12 residues. The CDR3 DNA reads TGTGCCACGGACATCTCTGGAAACACCATATATTTT. It specifies CATDISGNTIYF.

The rearrangement uses TRBV28 and TRBJ2-1, with 9 bases identical to TRBD2. V dropped 2 bases and J dropped 4; count of bases not matched to a gene: 6. This CDR3 region has 16 residues. Germline-derived CDR1 and CDR2 are MDHEN and SYDVKM. This CDR3 is CASSLATSGSYNEQFF. The CDR3 DNA follows: TGTGCCAGCAGTTTAGCCACTAGCGGGTCATACAATGAGCAGTTCTTC.

This chain joins TRBV5-4 and TRBJ2-7; 9 bases are shared with TRBD1. This CDR3 spans 15 amino acids. Germline V CDR1 and CDR2: SGHNT, YYREEE (reference sequence). The ends lost 5 bases at V and 1 base at J; junction bases unmatched: 7. CDR3 amino acids: CASRGGQGPSYEQYF. As DNA, the CDR3 is TGTGCCAGCAGAGGCGGACAGGGGCCTTCCTACGAGCAGTACTTC.

CDR3 sequence reads: CATRTSGYQETQYF. The CDR3 DNA sequence: TGTGCCACCCGGACTAGCGGATACCAAGAGACCCAGTACTTC. The J gene is TRBJ2-5, the V gene TRBV2; 10 bases match TRBD2. Germline-derived CDR1 and CDR2 are SNHLY and FYNNEI. Trimming at V came to 10 bases and at J to 0 bases, leaving 5 bases not matched to a gene. The CDR3 runs 14 residues.

The chain combines TRBV6-1 with TRBJ1-2, with 7 nucleotides matching TRBD1. The CDR3 sequence is 12 residues long. The ends lost 10 bases at V and 7 bases at J; junction bases unmatched: 9. The germline CDR1 and CDR2 sequences are MNHNS and SASEGT. The CDR3 spells CATQGDPSGYTF. The CDR3 bases are TGTGCCACCCAGGGGGACCCGTCTGGCTACACCTTC.

The chain has TRBV9 and TRBJ2-1; D uncertain. V lost 2 bases to trimming and J lost 0 bases, with 6 bases between them. Germline V gives CDR1 SGDLS, CDR2 YYNGEE. CDR3 length equals 14 residues. CDR3 nucleotides: TGTGCCAGCAGCGTGGCAAGCTCCTACAATGAGCAGTTCTTC. This encodes CASSVASSYNEQFF.

In its sample, this clone was seen once. The V call is TRBV19, the J call TRBJ2-5; the match to TRBD2 covers 7 bases. The CDR3 runs 14 residues. Germline V lookup: CDR1 LNHDA, CDR2 SQIVND (reference sequence). V lost 5 bases and J lost 7; bases outside the gene matches: 10. CDR3 loop: CASSPSGGLGTQYF. In nucleotides, the CDR3 is TGTGCCAGTAGTCCTAGCGGAGGGCTGGGGACCCAGTACTTC.

V is TRBV10-2 and J is TRBJ1-1, with 8 bases fitting TRBD1. The germline gives CDR1 WSHSY, CDR2 SAAADI. The trim removed 9 bases at V and 7 bases at J, leaving 16 bases unmatched. There are 15 residues in the CDR3. The CDR3 coding sequence is TGCGCCAGTGGGAGGACAGGGCAAGGGAGAAATGAAGCTTTCTTT. This codes for CASGRTGQGRNEAFF.

This clone has a single count. The rearrangement links TRBV7-2 to TRBJ2-5, with D maybe TRBD2 (6 bases). V was shortened by 5 bases and J by 3 bases, with 10 bases between the two germline ends. This CDR3 comprises 13 residues. Per the germline V gene, CDR1 is SGHTA and CDR2 is FQGNSA. For the CDR3, the DNA is TGTGCCAGCAGCCCGCGGAGGGAAGAGACCCAGTACTTC. Translated, it gives CASSPRREETQYF.

The chain uses TRBV28 and TRBJ1-2; 8 positions match TRBD1. The J segment lost 7 bases and the V segment lost 10 bases, leaving 14 bases of the junction unmatched. The CDR3 length is 14 residues. Germline values: CDR1 MDHEN, CDR2 SYDVKM. DNA for the CDR3: TGTGCCACCTATTTGTCAGGGGGCGGCAGTGGCTACACCTTC. Translated: CATYLSGGGSGYTF.

Worth noting for this clone: Germline and junction disagree at one end, which may indicate a read error. This chain joins TRBV7-2 and TRBJ2-7; 10 bases align to TRBD2. The CDR3 is made up of 12 amino acids. Germline V gene sequence: CDR1 SGHTA, CDR2 FQGNSA. The CDR3 region is CASSLVVGLAEF. The CDR3 DNA sequence: TGTGCCAGCAGCTTAGTAGTTGGACTAGCGGAATTC.

This rearrangement joins TRBV10-3 to TRBJ2-7; D is perhaps TRBD2 (6 bases). CDR3 size: 13 residues. Germline assignment: CDR1 ENHRY and CDR2 SYGVKD. V gave up 8 bases and J gave up 3 bases, with 14 bases separating them. Here the CDR3 reads CAIGGRRFYEQYF. The CDR3 DNA reads TGTGCCATCGGAGGGAGAAGGTTCTACGAGCAGTACTTC.

This clone was picked up a small number of times. Here the CDR3 DNA reads TGTGCCAGCAGCCTAGACAGAGAGCAGTACTTC. This gives the protein CASSLDREQYF. The rearrangement joins TRBV7-9 to TRBJ2-7; tentative D call: TRBD1 (5 bases). The germline V gene has CDR1 SEHNR and CDR2 FQNEAQ (reference sequence). V was clipped by 5 bases and J by 7 bases, with 9 bases between them. CDR3 length: 11 amino acids.

The rearrangement links TRBV20-1 to TRBJ2-1, with 8 bases that match TRBD1. The CDR3 contains 10 residues. CDR1 is DFQATT, CDR2 SNEGSKA, per germline (reference sequence). The J segment lost 12 bases and the V segment lost 4 bases, leaving 2 bases of the junction unmatched. This chain's CDR3 is CSATDRVQFF. For the CDR3, the DNA is TGCAGTGCTACGGACAGGGTGCAGTTCTTC.

The chain is built from TRBV5-8 and TRBJ2-2; D is undetermined. Germline-derived CDR1 and CDR2 are SGHTS and YDEGEE. Trimming removed 1 base at V and 6 bases at J, with 4 bases between. The CDR3 has 12 residues. DNA of the CDR3: TGTGCCAGCAGCTTGCTCCCCGGGGAGCTGTTTTTT. Translation gives CASSLLPGELFF.

This clone was detected once. The chain combines TRBV19 with TRBJ1-2; no clear D gene. Germline lookup yields CDR1 LNHDA and CDR2 SQIVND (reference sequence). CDR3 length equals 12 residues. V lost 7 bases and J lost 1, with 7 bases in between. The CDR3 DNA sequence: TGTGCCAGTAATGAGGGTAACTATGGCTACACCTTC. Its translation is CASNEGNYGYTF. The full variable domain, with the rest looked up from reference TRBV19 and TRBJ1-2, is DGGITQSPKYLFRKEGQNVTLSCEQNLNHDAMYWYRQDPGQGLRLIYYSQIVNDFQKGDIAEGYSVSREKKESFPLTVTSAQKNPTAFYLCASNEGNYGYTFGSGTRLTVV.

This sequence joins TRBV5-1 and TRBJ2-1; weak D call: TRBD1 (5 bases). The CDR3 totals 14 residues. Germline V gene data show CDR1 as SGHRS and CDR2 as YFSETQ. The germline V and J ends were trimmed by 0 bases and 5 bases, with 9 bases remaining between them. The CDR3 sequence: CASSLVGADNEQFF. CDR3 DNA: TGCGCCAGCAGCTTGGTAGGGGCCGACAATGAGCAGTTCTTC.

By proportion, this clone is medium-sized. The V and J genes are TRBV27 and TRBJ2-7, with a tentative D call TRBD1 (5 bases). CDR3 length equals 14 residues. Germline CDR1 is MNHEY and CDR2 is SMNVEV (reference sequence). The V and J ends lost 7 bases and 2 bases respectively, with 15 bases between them. The CDR3 nucleotides are TGTGCCAGCATGGCGTCCGTGGGGCCCTACGAGCAGTACTTC. Amino acid sequence: CASMASVGPYEQYF.

The rearrangement links TRBV4-2 to TRBJ2-3; tentatively, D is TRBD2 (6 bases). The germline V gene encodes CDR1 LGHNA and CDR2 YNFKEQ. V lost 2 bases and J lost 0, with 18 bases in between. The CDR3 extends over 18 amino acids. In DNA form, the CDR3 reads TGTGCCAGCAGCCAACAGGTCGGGGATAGCGGTAGCACAGATACGCAGTATTTT. Translating gives CASSQQVGDSGSTDTQYF.

The chain has TRBV4-3 and TRBJ2-5; D is undetermined. Germline CDR1 LGHNA, CDR2 YSLEER. The CDR3 extends over 15 amino acids. The V gene lost 3 bases and the J gene lost 3 bases, with 14 bases spanning the gap. The CDR3 sequence: CASSHFPPDKETQYF. In DNA form, the CDR3 reads TGCGCCAGCAGCCATTTCCCCCCAGACAAAGAGACCCAGTACTTC.

This sequence joins TRBV19 and TRBJ2-5, with a possible D match to TRBD2 (6 bases). The CDR3 is made up of 12 amino acids. V was trimmed by 2 bases and J by 5 bases, leaving 6 bases between them. Germline-derived CDR1 and CDR2 are LNHDA and SQIVND (reference sequence). CDR3 nucleotides: TGTGCCAGTAGTATAAGCGGGGAGACCCAGTACTTC. Its protein product is CASSISGETQYF.

The V gene is TRBV2, the J gene TRBJ2-3, with 13 bases matching TRBD2. The CDR3 consists of 18 residues. Trimming took 3 bases from V and 2 from J; bases not matched to a gene: 8. Germline assignment: CDR1 SNHLY and CDR2 FYNNEI. CDR3 amino acids: CASSERRTSGGITDTQYF. The CDR3 coding sequence is TGTGCCAGCAGTGAGAGACGGACTAGCGGGGGCATCACAGATACGCAGTATTTT. The full variable domain, rest sourced from reference TRBV2 and TRBJ2-3, is EPEVTQTPSHQVTQMGQEVILRCVPISNHLYFYWYRQILGQKVEFLVSFYNNEISEKSEIFDDQFSVERPDGSNFTLKIRSTKLEDSAMYFCASSERRTSGGITDTQYFGPGTRLTVL.

V usage is TRBV28 and J usage is TRBJ1-2, with 11 bases identical to TRBD1. J lost 7 bases, V lost 2 bases, and 6 bases had no gene match. Germline assignment: CDR1 MDHEN and CDR2 SYDVKM. The CDR3 spans 15 residues. CDR3 bases: TGTGCCAGCAGTTTAATGAGGACAGGGGGCTTTGGCTACACCTTC. As protein: CASSLMRTGGFGYTF.